This entry is about one TCR beta chain. The antigen is unknown. This CDR3 is also generated by other DNA sequences in the sample. Assay: immunoSEQ multiplex PCR; the TCRdb copy retains only in-frame clones and omits some. In the table there are approximately 32,000 clones, roughly 87% of which are singletons. The source of the sample is a study of T cells in narcolepsy. Study-wide points: Autoreactive clone sequences were missing from some blood memory CD4+ repertoires. Blood of same and different patients, but not healthy controls, reportedly held recurring autoreactive clonotypes. Autoreactive HCRT-specific and TRIB2-specific clonotypes were marked in same-patient CSF-versus-blood CD4+ comparisons.

The CDR3 has 14 amino acids. V gave up 0 bases and J gave up 4 bases, with 9 bases separating them. Looked up from germline, CDR1 is KGHSH and CDR2 is LQKENI. The gene calls are TRBV18 and TRBJ2-5; D is unclear. The TCR comes from a human donor with narcolepsy. Sequencing was carried out using CD45RA- memory CD4+ T cells from PBMCs. The CDR3 spells CASSPPGRGETQYF. In DNA form, the CDR3 reads TGTGCCAGCTCACCACCGGGCCGCGGAGAGACCCAGTACTTC.